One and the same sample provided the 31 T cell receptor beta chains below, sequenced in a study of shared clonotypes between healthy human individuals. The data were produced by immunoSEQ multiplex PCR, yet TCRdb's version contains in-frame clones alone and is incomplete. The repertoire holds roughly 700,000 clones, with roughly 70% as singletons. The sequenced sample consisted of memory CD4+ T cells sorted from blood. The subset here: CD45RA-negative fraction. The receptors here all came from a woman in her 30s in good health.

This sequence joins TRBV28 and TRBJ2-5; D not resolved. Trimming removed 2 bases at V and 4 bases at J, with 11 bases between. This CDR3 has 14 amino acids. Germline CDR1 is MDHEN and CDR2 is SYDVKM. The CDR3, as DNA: TGTGCCAGCAGTTTAGTTGGTCTTTTAGAGACCCAGTACTTC. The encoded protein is CASSLVGLLETQYF.

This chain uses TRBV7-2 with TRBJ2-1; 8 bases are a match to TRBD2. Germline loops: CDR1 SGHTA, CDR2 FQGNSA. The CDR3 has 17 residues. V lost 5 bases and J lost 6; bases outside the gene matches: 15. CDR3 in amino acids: CASSPQSVLAGPNEQFF. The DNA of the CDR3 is TGTGCCAGCAGCCCACAGTCCGTCCTAGCGGGCCCCAATGAGCAGTTCTTC.

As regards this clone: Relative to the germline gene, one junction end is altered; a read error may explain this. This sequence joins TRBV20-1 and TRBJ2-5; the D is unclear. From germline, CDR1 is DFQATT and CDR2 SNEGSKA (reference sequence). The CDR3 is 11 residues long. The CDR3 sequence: CSAKGAAGSNF. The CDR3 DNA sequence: TGCAGTGCTAAAGGTGCCGCCGGGTCCAACTTC.

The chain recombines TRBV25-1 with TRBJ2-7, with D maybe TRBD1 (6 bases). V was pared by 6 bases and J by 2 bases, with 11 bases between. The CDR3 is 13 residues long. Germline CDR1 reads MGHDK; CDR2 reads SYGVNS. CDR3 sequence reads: CASSDRQAYEQYF. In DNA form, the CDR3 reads TGTGCCAGCAGCGACAGACAGGCCTACGAGCAGTACTTC.

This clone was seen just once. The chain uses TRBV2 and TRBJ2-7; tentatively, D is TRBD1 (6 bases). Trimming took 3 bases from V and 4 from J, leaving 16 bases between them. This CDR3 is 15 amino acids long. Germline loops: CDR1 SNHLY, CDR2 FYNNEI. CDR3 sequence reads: CASSDRKRQDYEQYF. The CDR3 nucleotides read TGTGCCAGCAGTGATAGAAAGAGACAGGATTACGAGCAGTACTTC.

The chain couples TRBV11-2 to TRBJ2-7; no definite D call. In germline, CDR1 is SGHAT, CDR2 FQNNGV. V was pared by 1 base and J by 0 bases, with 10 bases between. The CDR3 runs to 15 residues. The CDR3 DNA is TGTGCCAGCAGCTTAGCTGGGTGGAGCTCCTACGAGCAGTACTTC. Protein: CASSLAGWSSYEQYF.

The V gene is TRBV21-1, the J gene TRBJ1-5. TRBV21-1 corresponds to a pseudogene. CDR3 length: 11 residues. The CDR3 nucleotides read TGTGCCAGCAGCAGAAAACGCCCCCAGCATTTT. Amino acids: CASSRKRPQHF.

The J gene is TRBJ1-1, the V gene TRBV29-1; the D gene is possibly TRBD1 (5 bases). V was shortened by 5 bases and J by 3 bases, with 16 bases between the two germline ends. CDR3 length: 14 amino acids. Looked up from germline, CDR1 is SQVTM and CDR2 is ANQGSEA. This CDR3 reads CSVQTGTVYTEAFF. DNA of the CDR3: TGCAGCGTTCAGACCGGGACGGTTTACACTGAAGCTTTCTTT.

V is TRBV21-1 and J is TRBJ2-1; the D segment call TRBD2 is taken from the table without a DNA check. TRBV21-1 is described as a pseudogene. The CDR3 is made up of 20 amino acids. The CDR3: CASSKALLVSGRHKLYEQFF. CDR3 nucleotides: TGTGCCAGCAGCAAAGCGCTTTTGGTTAGCGGGAGGCACAAATTATATGAGCAGTTCTTC.

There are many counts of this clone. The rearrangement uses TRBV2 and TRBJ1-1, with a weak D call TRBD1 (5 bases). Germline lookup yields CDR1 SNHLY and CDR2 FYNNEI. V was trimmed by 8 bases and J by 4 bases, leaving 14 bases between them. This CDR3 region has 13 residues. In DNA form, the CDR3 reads TGTGCCAGCGGTCCTAGAGGGGCCACTGAAGCTTTCTTT. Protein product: CASGPRGATEAFF.

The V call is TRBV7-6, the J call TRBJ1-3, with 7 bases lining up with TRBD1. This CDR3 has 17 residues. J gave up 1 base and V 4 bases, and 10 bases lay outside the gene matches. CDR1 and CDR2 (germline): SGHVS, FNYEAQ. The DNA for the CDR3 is TGTGCCAGCAGCTCCAGCCGGGACAGTTATTCTGGAAACACCATATATTTT. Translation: CASSSSRDSYSGNTIYF.

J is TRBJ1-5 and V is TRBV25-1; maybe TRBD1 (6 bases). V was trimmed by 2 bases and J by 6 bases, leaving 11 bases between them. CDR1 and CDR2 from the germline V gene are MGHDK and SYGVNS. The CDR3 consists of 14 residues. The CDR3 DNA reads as TGTGCCAGCAGTGAACCGGGACAAGCTCAGCCCCAGCATTTT. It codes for CASSEPGQAQPQHF.

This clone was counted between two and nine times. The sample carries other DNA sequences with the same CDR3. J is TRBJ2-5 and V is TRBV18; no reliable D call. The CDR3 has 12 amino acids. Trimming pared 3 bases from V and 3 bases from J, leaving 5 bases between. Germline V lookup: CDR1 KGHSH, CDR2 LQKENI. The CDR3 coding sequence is TGTGCCAGCTCACCCAGTGAAGAGACCCAGTACTTC. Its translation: CASSPSEETQYF.

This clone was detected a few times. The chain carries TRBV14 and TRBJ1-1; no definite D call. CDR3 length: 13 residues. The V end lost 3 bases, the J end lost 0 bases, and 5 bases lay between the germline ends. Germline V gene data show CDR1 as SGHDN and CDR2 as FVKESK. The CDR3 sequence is CASSQEMNTEAFF. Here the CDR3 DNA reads TGTGCCAGCAGCCAGGAAATGAACACTGAAGCTTTCTTT.

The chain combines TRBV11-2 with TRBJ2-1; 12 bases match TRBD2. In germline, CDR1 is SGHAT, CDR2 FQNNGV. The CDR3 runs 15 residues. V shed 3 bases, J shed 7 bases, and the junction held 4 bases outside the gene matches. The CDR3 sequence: CASSLTSGSFNEQFF. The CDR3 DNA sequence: TGTGCCAGCAGCTTGACTAGCGGGAGCTTTAATGAGCAGTTCTTC.

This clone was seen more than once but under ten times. In DNA, the CDR3 is TGTGCCAGCAGTTTACGGCCTATGCAAGGTGAAGCTTTCTTT. Translated: CASSLRPMQGEAFF. This chain links TRBV27 with TRBJ1-1, with D uncertain. Trimming left V 2 bases short and J 7 bases short, with 14 bases between. The CDR3 has 14 residues. Germline V gives CDR1 MNHEY, CDR2 SMNVEV (reference sequence).

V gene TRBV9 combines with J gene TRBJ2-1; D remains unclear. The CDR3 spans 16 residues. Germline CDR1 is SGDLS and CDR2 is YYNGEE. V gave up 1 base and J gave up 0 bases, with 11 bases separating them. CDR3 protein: CASSVQSAFSYNEQFF. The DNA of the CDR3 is TGTGCCAGCAGCGTACAGAGCGCTTTCTCCTACAATGAGCAGTTCTTC.

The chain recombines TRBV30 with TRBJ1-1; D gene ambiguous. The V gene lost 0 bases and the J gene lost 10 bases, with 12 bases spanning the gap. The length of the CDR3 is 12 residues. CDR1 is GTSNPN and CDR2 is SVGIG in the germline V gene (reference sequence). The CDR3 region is CAWSVWREGAFF. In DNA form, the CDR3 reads TGTGCCTGGAGTGTATGGCGGGAAGGAGCTTTCTTT.

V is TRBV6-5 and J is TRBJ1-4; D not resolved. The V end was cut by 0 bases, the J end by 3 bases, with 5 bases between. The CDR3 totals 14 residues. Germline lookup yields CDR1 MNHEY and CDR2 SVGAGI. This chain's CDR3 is CASSYSGSNEKLFF. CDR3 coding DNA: TGTGCCAGCAGTTACTCTGGTTCTAATGAAAAACTGTTTTTT.

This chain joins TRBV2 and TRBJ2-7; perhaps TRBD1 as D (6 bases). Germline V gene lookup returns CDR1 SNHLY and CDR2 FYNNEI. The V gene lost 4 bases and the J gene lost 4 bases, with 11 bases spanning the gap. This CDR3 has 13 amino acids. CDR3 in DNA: TGTGCCAGCAGTGCACGTGGGACATACGAGCAGTACTTC. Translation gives CASSARGTYEQYF.

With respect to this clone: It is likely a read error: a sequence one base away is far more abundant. This CDR3 is CACSPNRYEQYF. CDR3 in DNA: TGTGCCTGCAGTCCCAACAGATACGAGCAGTACTTC. J is TRBJ2-7 and V is TRBV14; no reliable D call. The germline CDR1 and CDR2 sequences are SGHDN and FVKESK. The CDR3 loop spans 12 amino acids.

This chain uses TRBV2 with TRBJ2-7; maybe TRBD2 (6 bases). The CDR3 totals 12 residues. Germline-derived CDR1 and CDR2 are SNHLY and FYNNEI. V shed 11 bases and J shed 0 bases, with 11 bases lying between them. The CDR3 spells CAGGLLSYEQYF. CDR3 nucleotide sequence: TGTGCCGGGGGACTTCTCTCCTACGAGCAGTACTTC.

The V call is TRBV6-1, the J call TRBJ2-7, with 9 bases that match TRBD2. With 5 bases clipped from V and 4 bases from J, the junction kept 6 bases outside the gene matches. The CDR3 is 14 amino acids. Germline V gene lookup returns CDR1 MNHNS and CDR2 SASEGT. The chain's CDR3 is CASSSLTSGYEQYF. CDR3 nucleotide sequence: TGTGCCAGCAGTTCCTTGACTAGCGGTTACGAGCAGTACTTC.

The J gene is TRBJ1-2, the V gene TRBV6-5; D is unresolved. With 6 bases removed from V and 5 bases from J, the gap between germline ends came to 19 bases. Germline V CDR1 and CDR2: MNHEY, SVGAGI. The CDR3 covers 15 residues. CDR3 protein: CASRNPARAVYGYTF. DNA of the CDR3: TGTGCCAGCAGAAATCCGGCCCGGGCCGTTTATGGCTACACCTTC.

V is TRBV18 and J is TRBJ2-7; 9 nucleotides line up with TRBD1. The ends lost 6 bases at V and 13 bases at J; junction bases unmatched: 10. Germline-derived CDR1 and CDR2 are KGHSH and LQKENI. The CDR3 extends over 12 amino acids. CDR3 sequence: CASSYGTGQVYF. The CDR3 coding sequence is TGTGCCAGCTCCTACGGGACAGGGCAGGTCTACTTC.

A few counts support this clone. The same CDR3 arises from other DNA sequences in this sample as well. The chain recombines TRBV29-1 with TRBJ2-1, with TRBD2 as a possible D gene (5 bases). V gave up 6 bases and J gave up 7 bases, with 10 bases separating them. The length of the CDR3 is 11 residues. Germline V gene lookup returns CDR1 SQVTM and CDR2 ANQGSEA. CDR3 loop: CSVAPGNEQFF. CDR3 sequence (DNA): TGCAGCGTGGCACCGGGGAATGAGCAGTTCTTC.

The CDR3 sequence is CASSLVQRDSGEQFF. In DNA, the CDR3 is TGTGCCAGCAGCTTGGTCCAGCGGGATTCGGGTGAGCAGTTCTTC. The chain joins TRBV5-8 to TRBJ2-1; TRBD2 matches 7 bases. CDR3 length: 15 amino acids. V shed 0 bases, J shed 9 bases, and the junction held 9 bases outside the gene matches. The germline V gene encodes CDR1 SGHTS and CDR2 YDEGEE.

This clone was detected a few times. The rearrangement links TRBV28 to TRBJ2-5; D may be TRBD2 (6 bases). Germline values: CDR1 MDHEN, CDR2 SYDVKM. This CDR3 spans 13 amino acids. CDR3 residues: CATWGGAGETQYF. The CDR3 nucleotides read TGTGCGACTTGGGGCGGGGCAGGAGAGACCCAGTACTTC.

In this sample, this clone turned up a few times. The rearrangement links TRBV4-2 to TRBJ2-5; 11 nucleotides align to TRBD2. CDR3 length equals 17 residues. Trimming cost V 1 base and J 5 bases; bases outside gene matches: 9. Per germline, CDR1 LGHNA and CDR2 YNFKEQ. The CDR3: CASSQGVASGRLETQYF. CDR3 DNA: TGTGCCAGCAGCCAAGGCGTGGCTAGCGGGAGGTTGGAGACCCAGTACTTC.

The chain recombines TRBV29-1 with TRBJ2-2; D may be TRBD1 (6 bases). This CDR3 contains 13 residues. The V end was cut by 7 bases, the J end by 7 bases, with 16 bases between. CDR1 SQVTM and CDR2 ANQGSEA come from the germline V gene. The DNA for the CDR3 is TGCAGCGGCCGCCTTGGGGGCCGCGGGGAGCTGTTTTTT. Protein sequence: CSGRLGGRGELFF.

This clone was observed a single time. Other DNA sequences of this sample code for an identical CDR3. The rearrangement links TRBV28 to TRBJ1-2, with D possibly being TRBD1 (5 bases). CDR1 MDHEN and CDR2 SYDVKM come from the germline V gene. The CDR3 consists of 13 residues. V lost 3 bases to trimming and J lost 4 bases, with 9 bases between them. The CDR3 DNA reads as TGTGCCAGCAGTTTGGGGGAGGGCTATGGCTACACCTTC. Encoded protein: CASSLGEGYGYTF.